This T cell receptor beta chain was captured in a study of blood T cell repertoires in COVID-19. Study-level background: From the United States, Italy and Spain came samples of acute and convalescent COVID-19.

CDR1 MNHEY and CDR2 SVGAGI come from the germline V gene. With V trimmed by 10 bases and J by 6 bases, 5 bases remained unmatched. This CDR3 contains 11 residues. TCRdb's table, derived via immunoSEQ multiplex PCR, lists solely in-frame clones and lacks some. The table shows some 300,000 clones, with 90% occurring only once. This receptor was obtained from a woman aged 25 to 39 who had been exposed to COVID-19. The sequenced sample consisted of PBMCs or T cells enriched from blood (not recorded which). This rearrangement joins TRBV6-5 to TRBJ1-2; 7 nucleotides align to TRBD1. The CDR3 DNA is TGTGCCACCAGGACAGGCGATGGCTACACCTTC. It yields the protein CATRTGDGYTF.